This T cell receptor (beta chain) was documented in a study of response to subunit inactivated influenza vaccine. This clonotype was counted only a few times. Antigen: not known. Notes on the study in general: It was the authors' suggestion that each seasonal influenza vaccination recruits few new T cells.

This CDR3 has 14 residues. Trimming took 8 bases from V and 5 from J, leaving 18 bases between them. The germline CDR1 and CDR2 sequences are MNHNS and SASEGT. TCRdb recomputed calls from the RT-PCR reads with MiXCR, one row per CDR3 protein. The sample lists 300,000 to 350,000 distinct CDR3 sequences; 21% were seen once. The clonotype originates from a man between 50 and 69 years old who received an inactivated influenza vaccine. The V and J genes are TRBV6-1 and TRBJ2-5, with a possible D match to TRBD2 (6 bases). The sample here was PBMCs from blood, taken less than 22 months after vaccination. CDR3 protein: CASSWTFREETQYF. In DNA form, the CDR3 reads TGTGCCAGCTCCTGGACCTTCCGGGAGGAGACCCAGTACTTC.